The 26 T cell receptor beta chains in this list originate from one sample, sequenced in a study of shared clonotypes between healthy human individuals. Naive CD8 cells comprised CD45RO-negative, CCR7-positively selected cells, excluding terminally differentiated effector memory CD45RA+ cells. Profiling relied on immunoSEQ multiplex PCR, and the TCRdb table lists in-frame clones only, not all of them. Here the sample spans some 600,000 clones, approximately 96% being singletons. Input material: naive CD8+ T cells sorted from blood. These receptors were collected from a woman aged 30 to 39 in good health.

The V call is TRBV5-8, the J call TRBJ2-7; D is possibly TRBD2 (7 bases). V was shortened by 1 base and J by 7 bases, with 18 bases between the two germline ends. CDR1 SGHTS and CDR2 YDEGEE come from the germline V gene. The CDR3 is made up of 15 amino acids. CDR3 sequence (DNA): TGTGCCAGCAGCTTGCAAGGGGGGGGAGTTTGGGAGCAGTACTTC. The encoded protein is CASSLQGGGVWEQYF.

The chain combines TRBV6-5 with TRBJ2-3; TRBD2 is a possible D gene (6 bases). Trimming removed 0 bases at V and 2 bases at J, with 9 bases between. The CDR3 extends over 15 amino acids. Per the germline V gene, CDR1 is MNHEY and CDR2 is SVGAGI. CDR3 coding DNA: TGTGCCAGCAGTTACTCGGGGGGAAACACAGATACGCAGTATTTT. This codes for CASSYSGGNTDTQYF.

The chain joins TRBV5-6 to TRBJ2-7; TRBD2 matches 12 bases. Germline CDR1 SGHDT, CDR2 YYEEEE. This CDR3 has 13 amino acids. V shed 7 bases, J shed 11 bases, and the junction held 10 bases outside the gene matches. The CDR3 protein is CASGLAGGPFEYF. In DNA form, the CDR3 reads TGTGCCAGCGGGCTAGCGGGAGGGCCATTCGAGTACTTC.

The chain uses TRBV5-6 and TRBJ2-1; D unresolved. This CDR3 contains 16 residues. CDR1 and CDR2 from the germline V gene are SGHDT and YYEEEE. Trimming shortened V by 4 bases and J by 0 bases, and 14 bases separated the two germline ends. The CDR3 protein is CASSPDFLSSYNEQFF. CDR3 nucleotides: TGTGCCAGCAGCCCTGACTTCCTGAGCTCCTACAATGAGCAGTTCTTC.

CDR3 DNA sequence: TGTGCCACCAGCGGTTCCAGGGGGCGATACACTGAAGCTTTCTTT. Translating it yields CATSGSRGRYTEAFF. This chain connects TRBV15 to TRBJ1-1, with TRBD1 matching 8 bases. The CDR3 runs to 15 residues. The ends lost 5 bases at V and 3 bases at J; junction bases unmatched: 8. Per the germline V gene, CDR1 is LNHNV and CDR2 is YYDKDF (reference sequence).

The rearrangement links TRBV25-1 to TRBJ2-1; D gene uncertain. The germline V and J ends were trimmed by 3 bases and 6 bases, with 6 bases remaining between them. Germline CDR1 is MGHDK and CDR2 is SYGVNS. The CDR3 spans 12 residues. The CDR3 DNA reads TGTGCCAGCAGTGACCTTAGCAATGAGCAGTTCTTC. Translated: CASSDLSNEQFF.

Points on this clone: Other nucleotide sequences in the sample specify the same CDR3. The genes are TRBV7-7 and TRBJ2-5, with D possibly being TRBD1 (5 bases). Germline lookup yields CDR1 SSHAT and CDR2 FNYEAQ (reference sequence). The CDR3 consists of 14 residues. V lost 4 bases to trimming and J lost 1 base, with 10 bases between them. CDR3 nucleotide sequence: TGTGCCAGCAGCTCCTGGGGCAGCCAAGAGACCCAGTACTTC. Its protein product is CASSSWGSQETQYF.

This clone was seen once. The rearrangement links TRBV27 to TRBJ2-1, with 8 nucleotides matching TRBD2. The CDR3 sequence is 13 residues long. V trimming: 4 bases; J trimming: 9 bases; junction bases outside the gene matches: 5. Germline values: CDR1 MNHEY, CDR2 SMNVEV (reference sequence). The CDR3 sequence: CASSSGGRGEQFF. Here the CDR3 DNA reads TGTGCCAGCAGTTCGGGAGGGCGGGGTGAGCAGTTCTTC.

The V gene is TRBV28, the J gene TRBJ1-5; no definite D call. This CDR3 has 16 residues. V was pared by 3 bases and J by 1 base, with 13 bases between. Germline CDR1 is MDHEN and CDR2 is SYDVKM. CDR3 bases: TGTGCCAGCAGTTTTGCGAAGACTCGCAGCAATCAGCCCCAGCATTTT. This sequence encodes CASSFAKTRSNQPQHF.

This clone was found a few times. The chain links TRBV13 to TRBJ2-1, with D possibly matching TRBD2 (6 bases). The CDR3 has 14 amino acids. From germline, CDR1 is PRHDT and CDR2 FYEKMQ (reference sequence). V lost 10 bases to trimming and J lost 0 bases, with 13 bases between them. CDR3 loop: CATKAGSSYNEQFF. CDR3 in DNA: TGTGCCACCAAGGCGGGAAGCTCCTACAATGAGCAGTTCTTC.

V gene TRBV7-2 combines with J gene TRBJ1-1; tentative D call: TRBD1 (6 bases). V lost 1 base and J lost 0, with 18 bases in between. The CDR3 spans 18 residues. Per germline, CDR1 SGHTA and CDR2 FQGNSA. CDR3 DNA: TGTGCCAGCAGCTTAGACCTGACGACAGGTTCGATGAACACTGAAGCTTTCTTT. Amino acid sequence: CASSLDLTTGSMNTEAFF. The full variable domain, completed using reference TRBV7-2 and TRBJ1-1, is GAGVSQSPSNKVTEKGKDVELRCDPISGHTALYWYRQSLGQGLEFLIYFQGNSAPDKSGLPSDRFSAERTGGSVSTLTIQRTQQEDSAVYLCASSLDLTTGSMNTEAFFGQGTRLTVV.

V gene TRBV2 combines with J gene TRBJ2-1; no definite D call. V lost 6 bases, J lost 7 bases, and 7 bases lay in between. The CDR3 is made up of 11 amino acids. The germline CDR1 and CDR2 sequences are SNHLY and FYNNEI. The CDR3 region is CASRHDNEQFF. In nucleotides, the CDR3 is TGTGCCAGCAGGCACGATAATGAGCAGTTCTTC.

This clone has a single count. This chain links TRBV7-9 with TRBJ2-2, with D unresolved. The CDR3 consists of 16 residues. Germline values: CDR1 SEHNR, CDR2 FQNEAQ (reference sequence). V lost 5 bases and J 5 bases, leaving 18 bases between the germline ends. The DNA for the CDR3 is TGTGCCAGCAGCCCACCTGGGATTCTAGAGACCGGGGAGCTGTTTTTT. Translation gives CASSPPGILETGELFF.

This clone has just a few counts. The chain combines TRBV5-1 with TRBJ2-3; a weak D match, TRBD1 (5 bases). CDR1 and CDR2 (germline): SGHRS, YFSETQ. This CDR3 region has 12 residues. Deletions cut 4 bases from V and 11 bases from J, with 14 bases between. The CDR3 protein is CASSNDRPGQYF. The CDR3 region has the DNA TGCGCCAGCAGCAACGACAGACCAGGGCAGTATTTT.

This clone appeared a single time. The chain is built from TRBV27 and TRBJ2-6, with D unclear. Germline lookup yields CDR1 MNHEY and CDR2 SMNVEV (reference sequence). Trimming removed 0 bases at V and 0 bases at J, with 12 bases between. The CDR3 is made up of 18 amino acids. The DNA of the CDR3 is TGTGCCAGCAGTTTATCCGGCGTTCAGATCTCTGGGGCCAACGTCCTGACTTTC. Translation: CASSLSGVQISGANVLTF. Combining the CDR3 with reference TRBV27 and TRBJ2-6 gives the whole variable domain EAQVTQNPRYLITVTGKKLTVTCSQNMNHEYMSWYRQDPGLGLRQIYYSMNVEVTDKGDVPEGYKVSRKEKRNFPLILESPSPNQTSLYFCASSLSGVQISGANVLTFGAGSRLTVL.

This chain connects TRBV28 to TRBJ1-1, with 7 bases lining up with TRBD1. J lost 0 bases, V lost 7 bases, and 5 bases had no gene match. Germline CDR1 reads MDHEN; CDR2 reads SYDVKM. This CDR3 spans 14 amino acids. CDR3 residues: CASTRGGLNTEAFF. The CDR3 DNA follows: TGTGCCAGCACCAGAGGGGGCTTGAACACTGAAGCTTTCTTT. Based on the CDR3 plus reference TRBV28 and TRBJ1-1, the full variable domain is DVKVTQSSRYLVKRTGEKVFLECVQDMDHENMFWYRQDPGLGLRLIYFSYDVKMKEKGDIPEGYSVSREKKERFSLILESASTNQTSMYLCASTRGGLNTEAFFGQGTRLTVV.

The V and J genes are TRBV19 and TRBJ1-5, with D uncertain. V gave up 8 bases and J gave up 3 bases, with 8 bases separating them. CDR1 is LNHDA and CDR2 is SQIVND in the germline V gene (reference sequence). This CDR3 spans 12 amino acids. CDR3 loop: CASGPDNQPQHF. The CDR3 bases are TGTGCCAGTGGTCCGGACAATCAGCCCCAGCATTTT.

The V call is TRBV4-2, the J call TRBJ2-7; weak D call: TRBD2 (5 bases). Trimming removed 0 bases at V and 3 bases at J, with 12 bases between. The CDR3 has 15 amino acids. From germline, CDR1 is LGHNA and CDR2 YNFKEQ. The DNA for the CDR3 is TGTGCCAGCAGCCAAGAAAGGGAGCGCTACTACGAGCAGTACTTC. Amino acid sequence: CASSQERERYYEQYF.

The rearrangement uses TRBV28 and TRBJ2-2, with 7 bases fitting TRBD1. The CDR3 length is 12 residues. Germline CDR1 and CDR2: MDHEN and SYDVKM. V shed 11 bases, J shed 7 bases, and the junction held 7 bases outside the gene matches. CDR3 nucleotides: TGTGCCGGGGGACAGCGAGACGGGGAGCTGTTTTTT. This gives the protein CAGGQRDGELFF.

This sequence joins TRBV28 and TRBJ1-5, with unresolved D. The germline gives CDR1 MDHEN, CDR2 SYDVKM. The CDR3 has 15 residues. V lost 4 bases and J 6 bases, leaving 16 bases between the germline ends. The DNA for the CDR3 is TGTGCCAGCAGTTCCCGATTCGACGGATTTCAGCCCCAGCATTTT. Its protein is CASSSRFDGFQPQHF.

CDR3 nucleotide sequence: TGTGCCAGCAGCTTGTCGTACAGGGGAAACACCGGGGAGCTGTTTTTT. This encodes CASSLSYRGNTGELFF. The rearrangement links TRBV5-5 to TRBJ2-2; 7 bases are shared with TRBD1. The CDR3 sequence is 16 residues long. The germline V gene has CDR1 SGHKS and CDR2 YYEKEE (reference sequence). Unmatched junction bases numbered 5, after V lost 1 base and J lost 2 bases. Together with reference TRBV5-5 and TRBJ2-2, the CDR3 gives the full variable domain: DAGVTQSPTHLIKTRGQQVTLRCSPISGHKSVSWYQQVLGQGPQFIFQYYEKEERGRGNFPDRFSARQFPNYSSELNVNALLLGDSALYLCASSLSYRGNTGELFFGEGSRLTVL.

The chain has TRBV7-9 and TRBJ2-6; D call uncertain. The ends were cut back, 5 bases at V and 2 bases at J, with 13 bases in the middle. The CDR3 runs to 16 residues. CDR1 is SEHNR and CDR2 is FQNEAQ in the germline V gene (reference sequence). CDR3 coding DNA: TGTGCCAGCAGCGCCCCGGGCTATCCTGGGGCCAACGTCCTGACTTTC. This gives the protein CASSAPGYPGANVLTF.

J is TRBJ2-1 and V is TRBV9; maybe TRBD2 (6 bases). CDR1 SGDLS and CDR2 YYNGEE come from the germline V gene. The CDR3 loop spans 17 amino acids. The V end was cut by 1 base, the J end by 8 bases, with 22 bases between. CDR3 sequence (DNA): TGTGCCAGCAGCGTACGCCCTCAGGGAACGGGAGTAGATGAGCAGTTCTTC. This translates into CASSVRPQGTGVDEQFF.

The genes are TRBV13 and TRBJ2-7; maybe TRBD2 (6 bases). Germline V CDR1 and CDR2: PRHDT, FYEKMQ (reference sequence). The V and J ends lost 1 base and 0 bases respectively, with 10 bases between them. The length of the CDR3 is 15 residues. DNA for the CDR3: TGTGCCAGCAGCTTAGAAGGGCGGGACTCCTACGAGCAGTACTTC. It translates to CASSLEGRDSYEQYF.

To note about this clone: Germline is not matched at one junction end, which may reflect a read error. The V and J genes are TRBV30 and TRBJ2-7; D ambiguous. The CDR3 totals 12 residues. Germline CDR1 GTSNPN, CDR2 SVGIG (reference sequence). The CDR3 sequence is CARSFGYYEQYF. Here the CDR3 DNA reads TGTGCCCGGAGTTTCGGTTACTACGAGCAGTACTTC.

This chain connects TRBV6-1 to TRBJ2-5; D is perhaps TRBD1 (5 bases). V was trimmed by 2 bases and J by 0 bases, leaving 13 bases between them. Germline loops: CDR1 MNHNS, CDR2 SASEGT. This CDR3 has 16 amino acids. The CDR3: CASSELGRAYQETQYF. The CDR3, as DNA: TGTGCCAGCAGTGAACTGGGGCGAGCGTACCAAGAGACCCAGTACTTC.